This entry lists 2 T cell receptor beta chains sequenced from one sample in a study of tumor-infiltrating lymphocytes in glioblastoma multiforme. TCR beta libraries were built from RNA through three nested multiplex PCR rounds using modified ARM-PCR. TCRdb ran MiXCR on the multiplex PCR reads and lists one entry per CDR3 protein. The sample contains around 15,000 distinct CDR3 sequences, approximately 71% of which appear only once. Material for sequencing was brain tumor tissue. These receptors were collected from a male donor with glioblastoma.

V gene TRBV20-1 combines with J gene TRBJ2-3; D may be TRBD1 (6 bases). This CDR3 has 21 residues. Germline V gives CDR1 DFQATT, CDR2 SNEGSKA (reference sequence). The V end was cut by 2 bases, the J end by 1 base, with 31 bases between. CDR3 nucleotide sequence: TGCAGTGCTAGAAAGATCTCTACAGGGAGCACTACCGACCGACGCACAGATACGCAGTATTTT. It codes for CSARKISTGSTTDRRTDTQYF.

Remarks on this clonotype: A much larger clone lies one base from this, so it may be a read error. The rearrangement links TRBV7-3 to TRBJ2-1; 9 bases fit TRBD2. The CDR3 has 17 amino acids. V lost 2 bases, J lost 7 bases, and 12 bases stayed unmatched. Germline CDR1 and CDR2: SGHTA and FQGTGA. The CDR3 region is CASSLGGGGGAKNEQFF. The CDR3 bases are TGTGCCAGCAGCTTAGGCGGGGGGGGCGGGGCGAAAAATGAGCAGTTCTTC.